This T cell receptor beta chain was profiled in a study of blood T cell repertoires in COVID-19. Profiled with immunoSEQ multiplex PCR; TCRdb holds only in-frame clones, not every one. The table records some 100,000 clones, approximately 86% of them present only once. The CDR3 is 14 amino acids. Looked up from germline, CDR1 is SEHNR and CDR2 is FQNEAQ (reference sequence). The V end was cut by 1 base, the J end by 7 bases, with 8 bases between. This chain joins TRBV7-9 and TRBJ1-6; unclear D gene. This receptor was taken from a man aged 50 or older with active or convalescent COVID-19. Sequenced material: peripheral blood. CDR3 loop: CASSLGGRNSPLHF. The CDR3 DNA sequence: TGTGCCAGCAGCTTAGGAGGGAGGAATTCACCCCTCCACTTT.